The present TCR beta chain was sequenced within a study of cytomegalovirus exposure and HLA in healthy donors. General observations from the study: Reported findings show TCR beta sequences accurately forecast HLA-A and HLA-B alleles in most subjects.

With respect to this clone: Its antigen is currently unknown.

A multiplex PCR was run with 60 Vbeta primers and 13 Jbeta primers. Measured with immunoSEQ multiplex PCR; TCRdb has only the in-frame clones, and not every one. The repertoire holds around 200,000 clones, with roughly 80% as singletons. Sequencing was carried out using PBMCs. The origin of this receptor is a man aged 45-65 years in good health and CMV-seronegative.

The chain's CDR3 is CASSQDLGPLGSPLHF. The CDR3 DNA sequence: TGCGCCAGCAGCCAAGATCTAGGCCCCTTGGGTTCACCCCTCCACTTT. V and J are TRBV4-3 and TRBJ1-6; D gene unclear. The CDR3 totals 16 residues. CDR1 is LGHNA, CDR2 YSLEER, per germline. The ends were cut back, 0 bases at V and 9 bases at J, with 15 bases in the middle.